This T cell receptor beta chain originates from a study of blood T cell repertoires in COVID-19. Generated by immunoSEQ multiplex PCR, the TCRdb table keeps only in-frame clones and is missing some. This table holds about 120,000 clones, almost 85% found once. The CDR3 has 15 residues. V was clipped by 5 bases and J by 8 bases, with 21 bases between them. In germline, CDR1 is SGHTA, CDR2 FQGNSA. The sequence was collected from a man between 65 and 79 years old with active or convalescent COVID-19. Sequencing input: peripheral blood. The rearrangement joins TRBV7-2 to TRBJ1-2; maybe TRBD1 (6 bases). CDR3 bases: TGTGCCAGCAGCACAACGGGGAGGGGGATTGAAGGCTACACCTTC. It yields the protein CASSTTGRGIEGYTF. Together with reference TRBV7-2 and TRBJ1-2, the CDR3 gives the full variable domain: GAGVSQSPSNKVTEKGKDVELRCDPISGHTALYWYRQSLGQGLEFLIYFQGNSAPDKSGLPSDRFSAERTGGSVSTLTIQRTQQEDSAVYLCASSTTGRGIEGYTFGSGTRLTVV.